This T cell receptor (beta chain) originates from a study of blood T cell repertoires in COVID-19. Looking at the study overall: The samples span acute and convalescent COVID-19 from the United States, Italy and Spain. From T cells, B-cell-depleted T cells, or PBMCs came the material, which was cDNA or gDNA.

TCRdb keeps only in-frame clones here, not all; method: immunoSEQ multiplex PCR. Of roughly 340,000 clones in the sample, 90% to 95% are singletons; the top ten hold around 3.5%. Germline values: CDR1 MNHEY, CDR2 SVGEGT. V lost 0 bases to trimming and J lost 5 bases; unmatched junction nucleotides: 8. The CDR3 spans 16 residues. Specimen: peripheral blood. This chain uses TRBV6-2 or TRBV6-3 with TRBJ2-5; 8 bases line up with TRBD2. The sequence derives from a woman aged 18-29 years who had recovered from COVID-19. The CDR3 reads CASSYSKRETGETQYF. The CDR3 coding sequence is TGTGCCAGCAGTTACTCGAAGCGGGAGACCGGGGAGACCCAGTACTTC.